This T cell receptor (beta chain) originates from a study of blood T cell repertoires in COVID-19. Study as a whole: PBMCs, B-cell-depleted T cells, or T cells were the source of the cDNA or gDNA that made up the material.

This clone turned up a few times. Original handling: Estimation of nucleated cell counts was performed using reference gene primer amplification. This table comes from immunoSEQ multiplex PCR, and its TCRdb copy is limited to in-frame clones, with some not included. D and trimming come from the DNA, and the V and J calls and clone size come from that table. The table lists about 74,000 clones, about 92% of them singletons, with roughly 1.5% in the top ten. Trimming cost V 3 bases and J 5 bases, with 7 bases left between them. The germline CDR1 and CDR2 sequences are MNHNS and SASEGT. The CDR3 has 13 amino acids.

The TCR sequence derives from a man in his forties or fifties with acute or convalescent COVID-19. Sequenced: peripheral blood. V and J are TRBV6-1 and TRBJ2-2; D is perhaps TRBD1 (5 bases). The CDR3 bases are TGTGCCAGCAGTGACCAGGGAACCGGGGAGCTGTTTTTT. Translating it yields CASSDQGTGELFF.